The next 25 T cell receptor beta chains were all read from a single sample in a study of shared clonotypes between healthy human individuals. The assay was immunoSEQ multiplex PCR, and TCRdb's table has in-frame clones only and misses some. The table includes around 1.5 million clones, approximately 98% detected once. Material for sequencing was naive CD4+ T cells sorted from blood. Indicated subset: CD45RA+ positively selected. The receptors come from a man younger than 45 in good health.

V and J are TRBV6-1 and TRBJ2-1; the D gene is possibly TRBD1 (5 bases). The length of the CDR3 is 15 residues. V was shortened by 7 bases and J by 8 bases, with 21 bases between the two germline ends. CDR1 MNHNS and CDR2 SASEGT come from the germline V gene. This chain's CDR3 is CASTGRTTLGDEQFF. The CDR3, as DNA: TGTGCCAGCACAGGGCGGACCACCCTTGGCGATGAGCAGTTCTTC.

CDR3 nucleotides: TGCGCCAGCAGCTTGGAGGGGACATATTCCTACAATGAGCAGTTCTTC. Translated: CASSLEGTYSYNEQFF. V usage is TRBV5-1 and J usage is TRBJ2-1; a possible D gene is TRBD1 (6 bases). The CDR3 runs 16 residues. Germline assignment: CDR1 SGHRS and CDR2 YFSETQ. Trimming took off 0 bases at V and 1 base at J, with 11 bases between the two ends.

This clone turned up a few times. The chain combines TRBV5-1 with TRBJ1-5; D is unclear. The CDR3 consists of 15 residues. The V and J ends lost 4 bases and 3 bases respectively, with 14 bases between them. Germline CDR1 reads SGHRS; CDR2 reads YFSETQ. For the CDR3, the DNA is TGCGCCAGCAGCCCTGGCACAGTTACCAATCAGCCCCAGCATTTT. Translation: CASSPGTVTNQPQHF.

Regarding this clone: Other nucleotide sequences in the sample specify the same CDR3. J is TRBJ1-2 and V is TRBV6-5; D is possibly TRBD1 (6 bases). This CDR3 region has 14 residues. V lost 2 bases and J 2 bases, leaving 9 bases between the germline ends. CDR1 and CDR2 (germline): MNHEY, SVGAGI. CDR3 in amino acids: CASSYRQENYGYTF. The CDR3 DNA is TGTGCCAGCAGTTACCGACAGGAGAACTATGGCTACACCTTC.

The chain employs TRBV6-5 and TRBJ1-1; possibly TRBD1 for D (5 bases). The CDR3 has 13 amino acids. Trimming left V 4 bases short and J 5 bases short, with 11 bases between. Germline loops: CDR1 MNHEY, CDR2 SVGAGI. The CDR3 nucleotides read TGTGCCAGCAGTTTGATCGGGGGAACTGAAGCTTTCTTT. Its protein product is CASSLIGGTEAFF.

Note on this clone: Other nucleotide sequences from this sample produce the same CDR3. The chain combines TRBV18 with TRBJ1-1, with TRBD1 as a possible D gene (6 bases). Germline loops: CDR1 KGHSH, CDR2 LQKENI. V was clipped by 3 bases and J by 2 bases, with 10 bases between them. This CDR3 contains 14 residues. CDR3 in amino acids: CASSPTGLNTEAFF. CDR3 nucleotide sequence: TGTGCCAGCTCACCGACAGGACTTAACACTGAAGCTTTCTTT.

The rearrangement uses TRBV4-3 and TRBJ2-2, with D unclear. The V gene's germline CDR1 is LGHNA and CDR2 YSLEER. V was cut by 1 base and J by 3 bases, with 9 bases left in between. This CDR3 spans 15 amino acids. The CDR3 region has the DNA TGCGCCAGCAGCCAAGGAGTATTCGACACCGGGGAGCTGTTTTTT. This codes for CASSQGVFDTGELFF.

The rearrangement uses TRBV7-9 and TRBJ2-7; TRBD1 matches at 8 bases. The J segment lost 2 bases and the V segment lost 6 bases, leaving 6 bases of the junction unmatched. The germline gives CDR1 SEHNR, CDR2 FQNEAQ (reference sequence). This CDR3 has 14 amino acids. DNA for the CDR3: TGTGCCAGCAGTCGGACAGGGCTTCCCTACGAGCAGTACTTC. Translating gives CASSRTGLPYEQYF. The full variable domain, in which reference TRBV7-9 and TRBJ2-7 provide the parts outside the CDR3, is DTGVSQNPRHKITKRGQNVTFRCDPISEHNRLYWYRQTLGQGPEFLTYFQNEAQLEKSRLLSDRFSAERPKGSFSTLEIQRTEQGDSAMYLCASSRTGLPYEQYFGPGTRLTVT.

The rearrangement joins TRBV19 to TRBJ2-2; D remains unclear. Germline values: CDR1 LNHDA, CDR2 SQIVND (reference sequence). Trimming pared 4 bases from V and 5 bases from J, leaving 5 bases between. The CDR3 runs 12 residues. The CDR3 DNA is TGTGCCAGTAGTAGGGCTACCGGGGAGCTGTTTTTT. It is translated as CASSRATGELFF.

This clone was detected only once. The chain carries TRBV19 and TRBJ2-1; 7 nucleotides line up with TRBD2. V gave up 6 bases and J gave up 4 bases; unmatched junction bases: 6. CDR1 LNHDA and CDR2 SQIVND come from the germline V gene (reference sequence). CDR3 length equals 14 residues. This CDR3 is CASRRREEYNEQFF. The CDR3 bases are TGTGCCAGTAGGAGACGGGAGGAGTACAATGAGCAGTTCTTC.

The J gene is TRBJ2-1, the V gene TRBV19; unclear D gene. V was pared by 0 bases and J by 5 bases, with 11 bases between. The CDR3 is made up of 15 amino acids. CDR1 LNHDA and CDR2 SQIVND come from the germline V gene (reference sequence). Written as DNA, the CDR3 is TGTGCCAGTAGTATAGATCCCGCAGGAGACAATGAGCAGTTCTTC. This gives the protein CASSIDPAGDNEQFF. Complete variable domain (other parts from reference TRBV19 and TRBJ2-1): DGGITQSPKYLFRKEGQNVTLSCEQNLNHDAMYWYRQDPGQGLRLIYYSQIVNDFQKGDIAEGYSVSREKKESFPLTVTSAQKNPTAFYLCASSIDPAGDNEQFFGPGTRLTVL.

The rearrangement joins TRBV7-2 to TRBJ1-5, with 12 nucleotides matching TRBD1. CDR3 length equals 16 residues. Germline V gene lookup returns CDR1 SGHTA and CDR2 FQGNSA. After removal of 3 bases from V and 5 bases from J, the junction contained 5 bases not matched to a gene. CDR3 in DNA: TGTGCCAGCAGCTTGGGACAGGGGGCAGGCTATCAGCCCCAGCATTTT. This translates into CASSLGQGAGYQPQHF.

V usage is TRBV28 and J usage is TRBJ1-3; 8 bases agree with TRBD1. The CDR3 is 15 residues long. The V gene's germline CDR1 is MDHEN and CDR2 SYDVKM. With 6 bases clipped from V and 0 bases from J, the junction kept 4 bases outside the gene matches. For the CDR3, the DNA is TGTGCCAGCAGACAGGGGGGAGACTCTGGAAACACCATATATTTT. The encoded protein is CASRQGGDSGNTIYF.

The chain employs TRBV6-5 and TRBJ2-2; possibly TRBD2 for D (6 bases). Germline V gene lookup returns CDR1 MNHEY and CDR2 SVGAGI. V lost 4 bases and J 1 base, leaving 13 bases between the germline ends. CDR3 length: 16 residues. The CDR3 sequence is CASSWRGVGNTGELFF. The CDR3 DNA is TGTGCCAGCAGTTGGAGGGGCGTCGGGAACACCGGGGAGCTGTTTTTT.

The V call is TRBV19, the J call TRBJ2-7; D uncertain. The CDR3 covers 12 residues. V was clipped by 10 bases and J by 3 bases, with 13 bases between them. The germline V gene has CDR1 LNHDA and CDR2 SQIVND (reference sequence). CDR3 protein: CATGDSGYEQYF. In nucleotides, the CDR3 is TGTGCCACCGGAGATTCGGGCTACGAGCAGTACTTC. Using reference TRBV19 and TRBJ2-7 for the parts outside the CDR3, the full variable domain is DGGITQSPKYLFRKEGQNVTLSCEQNLNHDAMYWYRQDPGQGLRLIYYSQIVNDFQKGDIAEGYSVSREKKESFPLTVTSAQKNPTAFYLCATGDSGYEQYFGPGTRLTVT.

The chain employs TRBV21-1 and TRBJ2-5; no check of the table's D call, TRBD2, against the DNA was made. TRBV21-1 represents a pseudogene. The CDR3 has 16 amino acids. CDR3 nucleotides: TGTGCCAGCAGCAAATCGGGGTCGAGAAGCAAGGAGACCCAGTACTTC. Translating it yields CASSKSGSRSKETQYF.

V is TRBV28 and J is TRBJ2-1; tentative D call: TRBD2 (5 bases). V lost 2 bases and J 8 bases, leaving 10 bases between the germline ends. This CDR3 contains 13 residues. Per germline, CDR1 MDHEN and CDR2 SYDVKM. The CDR3 nucleotides read TGTGCCAGCAGTTTAGGGCGGCGGGATGAGCAGTTCTTC. Residues: CASSLGRRDEQFF.

The V gene is TRBV11-2, the J gene TRBJ2-1, with 7 bases matching TRBD1. From germline, CDR1 is SGHAT and CDR2 FQNNGV. The CDR3 totals 17 residues. The junction had 7 bases not matched to a gene; V was cut back by 2 bases and J by 0 bases. The CDR3 here is CASSLFPTGSSYNEQFF. DNA for the CDR3: TGTGCCAGCAGCTTATTTCCGACAGGGAGCTCCTACAATGAGCAGTTCTTC.

CDR3 nucleotides: TGTGCCAGCAGCGCAGCAGGGGGCGAGGGCTATGGCTACACCTTC. This encodes CASSAAGGEGYGYTF. V usage is TRBV7-9 and J usage is TRBJ1-2; 8 nucleotides agree with TRBD1. CDR3 length equals 15 residues. Unmatched junction bases numbered 9, after V lost 5 bases and J lost 4 bases. CDR1 is SEHNR and CDR2 is FQNEAQ in the germline V gene (reference sequence).

Concerning this clone itself: Additional DNA sequences in this sample encode the identical CDR3. J is TRBJ2-7 and V is TRBV9; no clear D. Germline loops: CDR1 SGDLS, CDR2 YYNGEE. The CDR3 is 14 residues long. The germline V and J ends were trimmed by 2 bases and 2 bases, with 11 bases remaining between them. In nucleotides, the CDR3 is TGTGCCAGCAGCGTTGATCACGGTGCCTACGAGCAGTACTTC. Translation: CASSVDHGAYEQYF.

This sequence joins TRBV18 and TRBJ2-1; TRBD1 might be the D (6 bases). The ends were cut back, 4 bases at V and 5 bases at J, with 15 bases in the middle. This CDR3 is 15 amino acids long. From germline, CDR1 is KGHSH and CDR2 LQKENI. CDR3 loop: CASSLTGFNDNEQFF. CDR3 nucleotides: TGTGCCAGCTCACTGACAGGATTTAACGACAATGAGCAGTTCTTC.

Notes on this clone: This specimen includes other DNA sequences encoding the same CDR3. The chain links TRBV5-5 to TRBJ2-7; 9 bases line up with TRBD1. Germline V gene sequence: CDR1 SGHKS, CDR2 YYEKEE (reference sequence). After removal of 2 bases from V and 2 bases from J, the junction contained 2 bases not matched to a gene. The CDR3 contains 14 residues. CDR3 loop: CASSLQGAAYEQYF. The CDR3 nucleotides are TGTGCCAGCAGCTTACAGGGGGCTGCCTACGAGCAGTACTTC.

This chain links TRBV5-4 with TRBJ2-5; no firm D call. CDR3 size: 15 residues. V was clipped by 0 bases and J by 0 bases, with 9 bases between them. Germline V gene sequence: CDR1 SGHNT, CDR2 YYREEE (reference sequence). CDR3 DNA: TGTGCCAGCAGCTTGGCCGAAGGGTACCAAGAGACCCAGTACTTC. This codes for CASSLAEGYQETQYF. The whole variable domain, filled in from reference TRBV5-4 and TRBJ2-5, reads ETGVTQSPTHLIKTRGQQVTLRCSSQSGHNTVSWYQQALGQGPQFIFQYYREEENGRGNFPPRFSGLQFPNYSSELNVNALELDDSALYLCASSLAEGYQETQYFGPGTRLLVL.

The chain joins TRBV18 to TRBJ2-3; 7 bases align to TRBD2. This CDR3 has 15 amino acids. Germline assignment: CDR1 KGHSH and CDR2 LQKENI. The ends lost 5 bases at V and 3 bases at J; junction bases unmatched: 8. This chain's CDR3 is CASSVRSGTTDTQYF. Here the CDR3 DNA reads TGTGCCAGCTCAGTTCGCAGCGGGACTACAGATACGCAGTATTTT.

The rearrangement joins TRBV19 to TRBJ2-7; the D gene is possibly TRBD1 (6 bases). Looked up from germline, CDR1 is LNHDA and CDR2 is SQIVND (reference sequence). V was shortened by 1 base and J by 9 bases, with 16 bases between the two germline ends. The length of the CDR3 is 14 residues. The CDR3: CASSIVGQPAPQYF. CDR3 DNA sequence: TGTGCCAGTAGTATAGTTGGACAGCCCGCGCCGCAGTACTTC.